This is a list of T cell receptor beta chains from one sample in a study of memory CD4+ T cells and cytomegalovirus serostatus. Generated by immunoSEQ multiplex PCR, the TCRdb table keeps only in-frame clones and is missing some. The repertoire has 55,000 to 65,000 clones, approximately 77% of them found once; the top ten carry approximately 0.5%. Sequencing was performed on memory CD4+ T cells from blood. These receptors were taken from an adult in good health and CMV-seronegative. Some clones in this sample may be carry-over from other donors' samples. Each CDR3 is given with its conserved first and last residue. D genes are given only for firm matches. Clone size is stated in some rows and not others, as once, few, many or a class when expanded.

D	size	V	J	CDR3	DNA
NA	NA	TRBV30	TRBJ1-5	CAWGDRGGKPQHF	TGTGCCTGGGGAGACCGGGGAGGAAAGCCCCAGCATTTT
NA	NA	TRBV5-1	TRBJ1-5	CASSLGDGYQPQHF	TGCGCCAGCAGCTTGGGGGACGGGTATCAGCCCCAGCATTTT
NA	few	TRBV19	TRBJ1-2	CASSPSSGGGYTF	TGTGCCAGTAGTCCTTCGTCGGGGGGTGGCTACACCTTC
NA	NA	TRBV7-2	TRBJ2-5	CASSLAANSLQETQYF	TGTGCCAGCAGCTTAGCCGCTAATAGCCTCCAAGAGACCCAGTACTTC
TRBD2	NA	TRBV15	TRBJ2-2	CATSRKYGRSGTGELFF	TGTGCCACCAGCAGAAAATACGGGAGGAGTGGCACCGGGGAGCTGTTTTTT
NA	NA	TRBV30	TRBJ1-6	CAWMVRSDNSPLRF	TGTGCCTGGATGGTGAGGAGTGACAATTCACCCCTCCGCTTT
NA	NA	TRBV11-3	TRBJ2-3	CASSLEYQNTQYF	TGTGCCAGCAGCTTAGAGTATCAGAATACGCAGTATTTT
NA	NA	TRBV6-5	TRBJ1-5	CASSLGVGQPQHF	TGTGCCAGCAGCCTGGGCGTCGGGCAGCCCCAGCATTTT
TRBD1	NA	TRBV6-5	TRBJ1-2	CASNPANQGAGGYTF	TGTGCCAGCAACCCCGCAAACCAGGGGGCGGGTGGCTACACCTTC
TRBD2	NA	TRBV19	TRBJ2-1	CASSIVGGSNEQFF	TGTGCCAGTAGTATAGTTGGCGGGAGCAATGAGCAGTTCTTC
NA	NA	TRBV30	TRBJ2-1	CAWSQVLVAEQFF	TGTGCCTGGAGTCAGGTACTAGTTGCTGAGCAGTTCTTC
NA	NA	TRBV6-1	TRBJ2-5	CASTARWETQYF	TGTGCCAGCACTGCGAGGTGGGAGACCCAGTACTTC
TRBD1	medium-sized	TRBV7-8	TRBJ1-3	CASSSGQGNTIYF	TGTGCCAGCAGCTCGGGACAGGGAAACACCATATATTTT
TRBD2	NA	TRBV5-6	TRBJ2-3	CASIRSGRADTQYF	TGTGCCAGCATCCGAAGCGGGAGGGCAGATACGCAGTATTTT
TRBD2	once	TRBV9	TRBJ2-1	CASSAGLAGVREQFF	TGTGCCAGCAGCGCGGGACTAGCGGGGGTGCGGGAGCAGTTCTTC
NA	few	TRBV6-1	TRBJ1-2	CASSRRGSDRGYTF	TGTGCCAGCAGTCGCAGGGGAAGTGATAGAGGCTACACCTTC
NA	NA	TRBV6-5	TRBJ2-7	CASRGYRVEQYF	TGTGCCAGCAGGGGTTACAGGGTCGAGCAGTACTTC
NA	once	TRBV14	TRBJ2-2	CASSQEFRPNAWNTGELFF	TGTGCCAGCAGCCAAGAATTTCGGCCGAACGCTTGGAACACCGGGGAGCTGTTTTTT
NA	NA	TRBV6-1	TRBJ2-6	CASSPPGAGANVLTF	TGTGCCAGCAGCCCCCCGGGGGCTGGGGCCAACGTCCTGACTTTC
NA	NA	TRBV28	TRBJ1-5	CASSSPDGRHSNQPQHF	TGTGCCAGCAGTTCCCCTGACGGAAGACATAGCAATCAGCCCCAGCATTTT
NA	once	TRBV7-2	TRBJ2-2	CASSLGRAGELFF	TGTGCCAGCAGCTTAGGGCGGGCCGGGGAGCTGTTTTTT
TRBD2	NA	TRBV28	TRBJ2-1	CASSYLAGAQFF	TGTGCCAGCAGTTACCTAGCGGGAGCGCAGTTCTTC
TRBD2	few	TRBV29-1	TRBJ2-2	CSVGWREVTGELFF	TGCAGCGTTGGGTGGCGGGAGGTCACCGGGGAGCTGTTTTTT
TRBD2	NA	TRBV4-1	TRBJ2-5	CASSQSASGRGETQYF	TGCGCCAGCAGCCAAAGTGCTAGCGGGAGGGGAGAGACCCAGTACTTC